One sample yielded the 23 T cell receptor beta chains listed below, sequenced in a study of beta chain features in type 1 diabetes. Study-level results: Among patients with Type 1 diabetes, TCRB CDR3s were moderately but significantly shorter in every one of the four CD4+ subsets.

The isolated RNA, all of it, was reverse transcribed, so expressed TCRB transcripts were what got sequenced. The repertoire was sequenced with immunoSEQ multiplex PCR; TCRdb's copy has only in-frame clones and lacks some. Of 250,000 to 300,000 clones listed, more than 13% are singletons. These receptors' antigens are unknown. Sample: naive CD4+ T cells from blood. The receptors stem from a man aged 30 to 39 with type 1 diabetes.

The CDR3 is CASSLVGLAINEQFF. The CDR3 DNA is TGTGCCAGCAGCTTGGTCGGACTAGCCATAAATGAGCAGTTCTTC. The rearrangement uses TRBV5-4 and TRBJ2-1; TRBD2 agrees at 8 bases. J gave up 7 bases and V 0 bases, and 6 bases lay outside the gene matches. There are 15 residues in the CDR3. Germline CDR1 reads SGHNT; CDR2 reads YYREEE (reference sequence).

This clone turned up a few times. The chain uses TRBV2 and TRBJ2-5; D is ambiguous. Germline CDR1 and CDR2: SNHLY and FYNNEI. Between the trimmed V and J ends, which lost 6 bases and 0 bases, there was a span of 11 bases. This CDR3 is 14 amino acids long. The CDR3 DNA is TGTGCCAGCAGCCAGGCGACCGACCAAGAGACCCAGTACTTC. Amino acids: CASSQATDQETQYF.

This clone was found a few times. V and J are TRBV5-1 and TRBJ2-1, with TRBD2 matching 9 bases. Trimming at V came to 3 bases and at J to 4 bases, leaving 5 bases not matched to a gene. Germline CDR1 SGHRS, CDR2 YFSETQ. The CDR3 covers 15 residues. The CDR3, as DNA: TGCGCCAGCAGCTCGACTAGCGGCCTGTACAATGAGCAGTTCTTC. This encodes CASSSTSGLYNEQFF.

This clone was observed a few times. The gene calls are TRBV6-1 and TRBJ2-5, with TRBD1 matching over 9 bases. This CDR3 region has 14 residues. J gave up 1 base and V 7 bases, and 4 bases lay outside the gene matches. In germline, CDR1 is MNHNS, CDR2 SASEGT. The CDR3 nucleotides are TGTGCCAGCACCCCGACAGGGGGCCAAGAGACCCAGTACTTC. Its translation is CASTPTGGQETQYF.

The gene calls are TRBV2 and TRBJ2-1; 10 bases are a match to TRBD2. V shed 11 bases and J 7 bases; nucleotides not matched to a gene: 17. CDR3 length: 16 amino acids. Germline-derived CDR1 and CDR2 are SNHLY and FYNNEI. In nucleotides, the CDR3 is TGTGCCGGACAAAAAAGGACTAGCGGACTATTAAATGAGCAGTTCTTC. This codes for CAGQKRTSGLLNEQFF.

This clone was counted only a few times. The V call is TRBV18, the J call TRBJ2-7; TRBD2 agrees at 10 bases. CDR1 KGHSH and CDR2 LQKENI come from the germline V gene. V was clipped by 0 bases and J by 4 bases; unmatched bases: 9. The length of the CDR3 is 17 residues. The CDR3 region has the DNA TGTGCCAGCTCACCACCGGGTAGAGCGGGAGGGAAGTACGAGCAGTACTTC. Its protein is CASSPPGRAGGKYEQYF.

This chain uses TRBV25-1 with TRBJ1-2, with D unresolved. From germline, CDR1 is MGHDK and CDR2 SYGVNS. The CDR3 has 14 residues. With 2 bases removed from V and 6 bases from J, the gap between germline ends came to 13 bases. The CDR3 spells CASSETTTHNGYTF. CDR3 bases: TGTGCCAGCAGTGAAACGACAACTCACAATGGCTACACCTTC.

This clone occurred a few times. V gene TRBV4-2 combines with J gene TRBJ2-5; 10 bases agree with TRBD2. J was trimmed by 4 bases and V by 1 base; bases with no gene match: 3. CDR1 and CDR2 (germline): LGHNA, YNFKEQ. The CDR3 contains 15 residues. Here the CDR3 reads CASSQASGSAETQYF. The DNA for the CDR3 is TGTGCCAGCAGCCAAGCTAGCGGGAGTGCAGAGACCCAGTACTTC.

The chain links TRBV2 to TRBJ2-2; the D gene is possibly TRBD2 (5 bases). Germline V lookup: CDR1 SNHLY, CDR2 FYNNEI. CDR3 length equals 12 residues. V was pared by 6 bases and J by 8 bases, with 10 bases between. CDR3 nucleotide sequence: TGTGCCAGCAGAGAGGGCCAAGGGGAGCTGTTTTTT. The encoded protein is CASREGQGELFF.

CDR3 nucleotides: TGTGCCAGCAACTCCCGGTCTAGCGGGAGTGATACGCAGTATTTT. This sequence encodes CASNSRSSGSDTQYF. The chain links TRBV9 to TRBJ2-3, with 10 bases lining up with TRBD2. The junction had 10 bases not matched to a gene; V was cut back by 6 bases and J by 6 bases. Per the germline V gene, CDR1 is SGDLS and CDR2 is YYNGEE. This CDR3 has 15 amino acids.

This clone was observed a few times. CDR3 sequence: CASSLQGQNPDTQYF. The CDR3 region has the DNA TGCGCCAGCAGCTTGCAGGGACAGAATCCAGATACGCAGTATTTT. The chain couples TRBV5-1 to TRBJ2-3; 7 bases match TRBD1. Germline CDR1 is SGHRS and CDR2 is YFSETQ. V was pared by 1 base and J by 4 bases, with 6 bases of the junction left unmatched. CDR3 size: 15 residues.

This clone was observed a handful of times. The chain combines TRBV2 with TRBJ2-3; 13 bases are shared with TRBD2. The trim removed 6 bases at V and 6 bases at J, leaving 9 bases unmatched. CDR1 is SNHLY, CDR2 FYNNEI, per germline. This CDR3 has 16 amino acids. Here the CDR3 DNA reads TGTGCCAGCAGCCCAACTAGCGGGAGGGCTGGTGATACGCAGTATTTT. Translation: CASSPTSGRAGDTQYF.

The chain employs TRBV5-4 and TRBJ1-1, with unresolved D. Trimming left V 3 bases short and J 0 bases short, with 12 bases between. Germline loops: CDR1 SGHNT, CDR2 YYREEE (reference sequence). There are 15 residues in the CDR3. CDR3 amino acids: CASSSGGNMNTEAFF. As DNA, the CDR3 is TGTGCCAGCAGCTCAGGAGGCAACATGAACACTGAAGCTTTCTTT. Full variable domain (remainder filled in from reference TRBV5-4 and TRBJ1-1): ETGVTQSPTHLIKTRGQQVTLRCSSQSGHNTVSWYQQALGQGPQFIFQYYREEENGRGNFPPRFSGLQFPNYSSELNVNALELDDSALYLCASSSGGNMNTEAFFGQGTRLTVV.

The chain has TRBV7-9 and TRBJ1-3; D unclear. The V and J ends lost 6 bases and 2 bases respectively, with 14 bases between them. The germline V gene has CDR1 SEHNR and CDR2 FQNEAQ (reference sequence). CDR3 length equals 15 residues. The chain's CDR3 is CASSQGGVTGNTIYF. CDR3 bases: TGTGCCAGCAGTCAAGGCGGGGTCACTGGAAACACCATATATTTT.

The V call is TRBV9, the J call TRBJ2-5; TRBD2 aligns across 13 bases. The V gene end was trimmed by 6 bases and the J gene end by 9 bases; junction bases not matched to a gene: 11. The CDR3 runs to 15 residues. The germline V gene encodes CDR1 SGDLS and CDR2 YYNGEE. In nucleotides, the CDR3 is TGTGCCAGCAACCCTCTAGGACTAGCGGGAGTACCCCAGTACTTC. It translates to CASNPLGLAGVPQYF. The full variable domain, with the rest looked up from reference TRBV9 and TRBJ2-5, is DSGVTQTPKHLITATGQRVTLRCSPRSGDLSVYWYQQSLDQGLQFLIQYYNGEERAKGNILERFSAQQFPDLHSELNLSSLELGDSALYFCASNPLGLAGVPQYFGPGTRLLVL.

The table lists this clone with a few counts. The rearrangement uses TRBV5-1 and TRBJ2-4, with 11 bases matching TRBD1. After removal of 0 bases from V and 1 base from J, the junction contained 6 bases not matched to a gene. This CDR3 spans 18 amino acids. Germline-derived CDR1 and CDR2 are SGHRS and YFSETQ. The CDR3 loop is CASSLGRTGGSAKNIQYF. CDR3 nucleotides: TGCGCCAGCAGCTTGGGTAGGACAGGGGGCTCTGCCAAAAACATTCAGTACTTC. Complete variable domain (other parts from reference TRBV5-1 and TRBJ2-4): KAGVTQTPRYLIKTRGQQVTLSCSPISGHRSVSWYQQTPGQGLQFLFEYFSETQRNKGNFPGRFSGRQFSNSRSEMNVSTLELGDSALYLCASSLGRTGGSAKNIQYFGAGTRLSVL.

The chain is built from TRBV19 and TRBJ1-1; D gene uncertain. V lost 7 bases to trimming and J lost 0 bases, with 3 bases between them. The germline V gene encodes CDR1 LNHDA and CDR2 SQIVND (reference sequence). The CDR3 is 11 amino acids. This chain's CDR3 is CASTVNTEAFF. The CDR3, as DNA: TGTGCCAGTACGGTGAACACTGAAGCTTTCTTT.

The genes are TRBV10-3 and TRBJ1-2; D gene ambiguous. The CDR3 is 12 residues long. V lost 6 bases, J lost 3 bases, and 8 bases lay in between. Germline lookup yields CDR1 ENHRY and CDR2 SYGVKD. In DNA, the CDR3 is TGTGCCATCAGCGGGAGCGACTATGGCTACACCTTC. It translates to CAISGSDYGYTF.

The V call is TRBV10-3, the J call TRBJ2-2, with 8 bases matching TRBD1. Germline-derived CDR1 and CDR2 are ENHRY and SYGVKD. The length of the CDR3 is 13 residues. After removal of 6 bases from V and 4 bases from J, the junction contained 1 base not matched to a gene. The CDR3 reads CAIRQGATGELFF. In DNA form, the CDR3 reads TGTGCCATCAGGCAGGGGGCCACCGGGGAGCTGTTTTTT.

V is TRBV27 and J is TRBJ2-1; TRBD2 matches at 7 bases. Germline V lookup: CDR1 MNHEY, CDR2 SMNVEV (reference sequence). This CDR3 is 14 amino acids long. V was pared by 1 base and J by 4 bases, with 1 base of the junction left unmatched. The CDR3 region is CASSLFSGYNEQFF. CDR3 bases: TGTGCCAGCAGTTTATTTAGCGGGTACAATGAGCAGTTCTTC.

V and J are TRBV6-5 and TRBJ1-1; TRBD1 might be the D (5 bases). Germline values: CDR1 MNHEY, CDR2 SVGAGI. This CDR3 spans 13 amino acids. The V gene lost 6 bases and the J gene lost 7 bases, with 15 bases spanning the gap. The CDR3 nucleotides read TGTGCCAGCAGGGAAGACAGTGACCTTGAAGCTTTCTTT. Its protein product is CASREDSDLEAFF.

The V gene is TRBV23-1, the J gene TRBJ2-3; D possibly corresponds to TRBD1 (6 bases). TRBV23-1 is marked as an open reading frame, function uncertain. CDR3 size: 17 residues. The germline V and J ends were trimmed by 6 bases and 2 bases, with 21 bases remaining between them. CDR3 in DNA: TGCGCCAGCAGACAGGGTGGTAGGCTAGCTTACACAGATACGCAGTATTTT. It is translated as CASRQGGRLAYTDTQYF.

This clone was seen a few times. V gene TRBV29-1 combines with J gene TRBJ2-3; tentatively, D is TRBD2 (6 bases). This CDR3 contains 14 residues. V gave up 4 bases and J gave up 11 bases, with 22 bases separating them. Germline lookup yields CDR1 SQVTM and CDR2 ANQGSEA. Written as DNA, the CDR3 is TGCAGCGTTGTAAGGGCTGGACTACCCCGCGGGCAGTATTTT. Translation: CSVVRAGLPRGQYF.